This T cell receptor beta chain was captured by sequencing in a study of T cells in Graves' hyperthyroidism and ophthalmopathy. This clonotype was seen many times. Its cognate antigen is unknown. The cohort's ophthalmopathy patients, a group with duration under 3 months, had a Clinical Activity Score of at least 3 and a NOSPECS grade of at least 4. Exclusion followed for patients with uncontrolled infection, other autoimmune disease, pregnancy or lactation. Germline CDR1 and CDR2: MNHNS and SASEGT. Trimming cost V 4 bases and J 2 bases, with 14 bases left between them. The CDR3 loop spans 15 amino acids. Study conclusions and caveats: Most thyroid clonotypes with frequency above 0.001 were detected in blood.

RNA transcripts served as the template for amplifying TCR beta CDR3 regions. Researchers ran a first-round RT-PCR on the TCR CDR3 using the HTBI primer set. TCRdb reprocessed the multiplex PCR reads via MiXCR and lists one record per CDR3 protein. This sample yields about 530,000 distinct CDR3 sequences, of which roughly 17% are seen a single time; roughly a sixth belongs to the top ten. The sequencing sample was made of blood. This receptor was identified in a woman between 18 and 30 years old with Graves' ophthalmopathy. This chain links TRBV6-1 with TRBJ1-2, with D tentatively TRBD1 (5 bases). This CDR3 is CASSGSGGSNYGYTF. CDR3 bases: TGTGCCAGCAGTGGCAGTGGGGGGTCGAACTATGGCTACACCTTC.